This T cell receptor (beta chain) was observed in a study of CD8+CD57+ T cells in acquired aplastic anemia. This clonotype has a count of ten or more. Researchers used genomic DNA as the template to profile TCR beta VDJ and CDR3. TCRdb passed the reads through MiXCR, listing each CDR3 protein once. The sample records hundreds of thousands of distinct CDR3 sequences, around 68% being singletons. Source material: sorted CD4+, CD8+, or CD8+CD57+ T cells (not recorded which) from PBMCs. The sequence was collected from a human donor in good health, serving as a control.

CDR3 sequence (DNA): TGTGCCAGCAGTGACTCGAGGGGTACAGAGACCCAGTACTTC. Translating gives CASSDSRGTETQYF. This chain uses TRBV6-4 with TRBJ2-5, with D perhaps given as TRBD1 or TRBD2 (5 bases each). Trimming shortened V by 0 bases and J by 4 bases, and 9 bases separated the two germline ends. In germline, CDR1 is MRHNA, CDR2 SNTAGT. This CDR3 spans 14 amino acids.